Presented here are 28 T cell receptor beta chains from one specimen sequenced in a study of T cells after yellow fever vaccination (dated by TCRdb to about 2019). Receptor libraries were prepared by 5' RACE. The sequencer listed for this sample is Illumina HiSeq 2500. TCRdb redid the processing of the public reads, applying fastp at Q25 and MiXCR, and retained in-frame beta chains. Each CDR3 protein appears once, grouped with its most common genes and DNA. Here the sample has about 150,000 distinct CDR3 sequences; 6.2% occur a single time. The ten biggest clones cover 2.9% of the sample. The sample's treatment or condition label, decoded: live attenuated yellow fever vaccine strain. Sequenced material: CD4+ T cells sorted from PBMCs, taken on the day of the first yellow fever vaccination. These receptors all come from a man aged 18 to 29 who received the YFV17D yellow fever vaccine.

This clonotype has at least ten counts. This chain uses TRBV7-2 with TRBJ2-3; TRBD2 matches at 12 bases. Trimming took 7 bases from V and 9 from J; bases not matched to a gene: 11. Germline CDR1 reads SGHTA; CDR2 reads FQGNSA. This CDR3 has 15 residues. In DNA, the CDR3 is TGTGCCAGCACCACTTACCTAGCGGGGGGGTTAACGCAGTATTTT. Protein sequence: CASTTYLAGGLTQYF.

In its sample, this clonotype was seen a few times. The chain has TRBV5-4 and TRBJ2-2; D could derive from TRBD1 or TRBD2 (5 bases each). Germline values: CDR1 SGHNT, CDR2 YYREEE (reference sequence). This CDR3 spans 15 amino acids. V dropped 0 bases and J dropped 6 bases, with 12 bases sitting between them. CDR3 residues: CASSLAGTPPGELFF. The CDR3 DNA reads TGTGCCAGCAGCTTGGCCGGGACCCCCCCCGGGGAGCTGTTTTTT.

The rearrangement links TRBV7-2 to TRBJ1-1, with 10 nucleotides matching TRBD1. Germline CDR1 SGHTA, CDR2 FQGNSA. This CDR3 spans 15 amino acids. The V and J ends lost 3 bases and 5 bases, in that order; junction bases with no gene match: 6. The CDR3 DNA sequence: TGTGCCAGCAGCTTTGGGACAGGGGTTGGTACTGAAGCTTTCTTT. This gives the protein CASSFGTGVGTEAFF.

This clonotype was observed a few times. This sequence joins TRBV7-9 and TRBJ1-4, with a weak D call TRBD1 (6 bases). Germline V CDR1 and CDR2: SEHNR, FQNEAQ (reference sequence). This CDR3 is 17 amino acids long. Trimming left V 2 bases short and J 9 bases short, with 22 bases between. CDR3 bases: TGTGCCAGCAGCTTACCAGTTGGGGAGCTAAGGGGGAAAAAACTGTTTTTT. It is translated as CASSLPVGELRGKKLFF.

This clonotype was picked up many times. The chain carries TRBV5-1 and TRBJ2-5, with D uncertain. The CDR3 runs 12 residues. CDR1 and CDR2 from the germline V gene are SGHRS and YFSETQ. The V and J ends lost 2 bases and 3 bases respectively, with 5 bases between them. The CDR3 is CASSFWEETQYF. As DNA, the CDR3 is TGCGCCAGCAGCTTTTGGGAAGAGACCCAGTACTTC.

The chain recombines TRBV7-6 with TRBJ2-2, with 8 bases matching TRBD1. V lost 3 bases to trimming and J lost 0 bases; unmatched junction nucleotides: 6. Per the germline V gene, CDR1 is SGHVS and CDR2 is FNYEAQ. The CDR3 length is 17 residues. CDR3 nucleotides: TGTGCCAGCAGCTTGAGAGGACAGGGATCGAACACCGGGGAGCTGTTTTTT. It specifies CASSLRGQGSNTGELFF.

The sample holds many counts of this clonotype. V and J are TRBV12-3 or TRBV12-4 and TRBJ2-3; D gene unclear. CDR3 size: 15 residues. Deletions cut 2 bases from V and 0 bases from J, with 9 bases between. DNA for the CDR3: TGTGCCAGCAGTTTAAACCTCTTGAGCACAGATACGCAGTATTTT. Protein sequence: CASSLNLLSTDTQYF.

The chain recombines TRBV5-4 with TRBJ2-5; 8 positions match TRBD2. With V trimmed by 4 bases and J by 5 bases, 16 bases remained unmatched. The CDR3 runs 17 residues. Germline assignment: CDR1 SGHNT and CDR2 YYREEE (reference sequence). CDR3 in amino acids: CASSIGSTSAGSETQYF. CDR3 sequence (DNA): TGTGCCAGCAGCATCGGATCGACTAGCGCGGGATCGGAGACCCAGTACTTC. Filled out from reference TRBV5-4 and TRBJ2-5, the complete variable domain reads ETGVTQSPTHLIKTRGQQVTLRCSSQSGHNTVSWYQQALGQGPQFIFQYYREEENGRGNFPPRFSGLQFPNYSSELNVNALELDDSALYLCASSIGSTSAGSETQYFGPGTRLLVL.

The chain recombines TRBV20-1 with TRBJ1-1, with 7 bases identical to TRBD1. V shed 0 bases, J shed 7 bases, and the junction held 2 bases outside the gene matches. Germline CDR1 and CDR2: DFQATT and SNEGSKA (reference sequence). The CDR3 extends over 12 amino acids. This CDR3 reads CSARDYRGEAFF. CDR3 nucleotide sequence: TGCAGTGCTAGAGATTACAGGGGTGAAGCTTTCTTT.

This clonotype was seen many times. The gene calls are TRBV4-2 and TRBJ2-1; perhaps TRBD1 as D (6 bases). The CDR3 covers 14 residues. V dropped 1 base and J dropped 7 bases, with 11 bases sitting between them. CDR1 and CDR2 from the germline V gene are LGHNA and YNFKEQ. This CDR3 reads CASSQAGHVNEQFF. Here the CDR3 DNA reads TGTGCCAGCAGCCAAGCGGGACACGTTAATGAGCAGTTCTTC.

In this sample, this clonotype turned up many times. V is TRBV4-1 and J is TRBJ2-1; possibly TRBD1 for D (6 bases). This CDR3 is built from 14 residues. The germline V gene encodes CDR1 MGHRA and CDR2 YSYEKL. Trimming left V 3 bases short and J 8 bases short, with 14 bases between. CDR3: CASSQDSTAYEQFF. The CDR3 region has the DNA TGCGCCAGCAGCCAGGACAGCACTGCCTATGAGCAGTTCTTC.

This clonotype was seen at least ten times. This chain links TRBV2 with TRBJ2-5; either TRBD1 or TRBD2 may fit D (7 bases each). The germline V and J ends were trimmed by 8 bases and 5 bases, with 21 bases remaining between them. The CDR3 has 15 amino acids. CDR1 SNHLY and CDR2 FYNNEI come from the germline V gene. The CDR3 sequence: CASPRGRAGLETQYF. CDR3 sequence (DNA): TGTGCCAGCCCCAGGGGGAGAGCGGGGTTGGAGACCCAGTACTTC.

This clonotype was recorded many times. The chain couples TRBV12-3 or TRBV12-4 to TRBJ1-4; D is possibly TRBD1 (5 bases). The length of the CDR3 is 16 residues. The V end lost 3 bases, the J end lost 6 bases, and 17 bases lay between the germline ends. The CDR3 nucleotides are TGTGCCAGCAGTTTTGATGGGGACCTCTCTTATGAAAAACTGTTTTTT. Translated, it gives CASSFDGDLSYEKLFF.

The chain couples TRBV2 to TRBJ2-7; 14 bases fit TRBD2. This CDR3 is built from 15 residues. The germline V gene encodes CDR1 SNHLY and CDR2 FYNNEI. With V trimmed by 6 bases and J by 3 bases, 4 bases remained unmatched. CDR3: CASSAGTSGGYEQYF. In DNA form, the CDR3 reads TGTGCCAGCAGCGCTGGGACTAGCGGGGGCTACGAGCAGTACTTC.

This chain connects TRBV20-1 to TRBJ2-6, with D maybe TRBD1 (6 bases). The CDR3 contains 17 residues. V was pared by 3 bases and J by 0 bases, with 15 bases between. Germline CDR1 DFQATT, CDR2 SNEGSKA (reference sequence). The CDR3 here is CSASPIPGVSGANVLTF. Here the CDR3 DNA reads TGCAGTGCTAGTCCGATTCCAGGGGTCTCTGGGGCCAACGTCCTGACTTTC.

This clonotype was seen a single time. This chain joins TRBV12-5 and TRBJ2-5, with D tentatively TRBD1 (6 bases). Trimming took off 7 bases at V and 4 bases at J, with 7 bases between the two ends. CDR3 length equals 11 residues. CDR1 is LGHNT, CDR2 FRNRAP, per germline. As DNA, the CDR3 is TGTGCTAGTGCCAGGGGAGAGACCCAGTACTTC. Amino acids: CASARGETQYF.

In this sample, this clonotype turned up many times. The rearrangement uses TRBV12-3 or TRBV12-4 and TRBJ2-3; maybe TRBD2 (5 bases). Trimming shortened V by 5 bases and J by 4 bases, and 16 bases separated the two germline ends. This CDR3 comprises 15 residues. The chain's CDR3 is CASSPYRGLADTQYF. CDR3 DNA: TGTGCCAGCAGTCCCTACAGAGGACTCGCAGATACGCAGTATTTT.

This clonotype was seen many times. The rearrangement uses TRBV7-3 and TRBJ2-7; D may correspond to TRBD1 or TRBD2 (5 bases each). V lost 4 bases and J lost 2, with 24 bases in between. This CDR3 is 18 amino acids long. Germline CDR1 and CDR2: SGHTA and FQGTGA. Here the CDR3 reads CASSCIIVGTLGTYEQYF. Written as DNA, the CDR3 is TGTGCCAGCAGCTGTATAATAGTAGGGACCCTGGGAACCTACGAGCAGTACTTC. Based on the CDR3 plus reference TRBV7-3 and TRBJ2-7, the full variable domain is GAGVSQTPSNKVTEKGKYVELRCDPISGHTALYWYRQSLGQGPEFLIYFQGTGAADDSGLPNDRFFAVRPEGSVSTLKIQRTERGDSAVYLCASSCIIVGTLGTYEQYFGPGTRLTVT.

This clonotype was found many times. This chain links TRBV9 with TRBJ1-6; D remains ambiguous. The CDR3 is 15 amino acids. Germline CDR1 is SGDLS and CDR2 is YYNGEE. Trimming took off 2 bases at V and 4 bases at J, with 10 bases between the two ends. CDR3 amino acids: CASSVSGLYNSPLHF. Written as DNA, the CDR3 is TGTGCCAGCAGCGTTTCGGGTCTATATAATTCACCCCTCCACTTT.

This clonotype was observed a few times. This rearrangement joins TRBV5-6 to TRBJ1-6, with D possibly matching TRBD1 (6 bases). This CDR3 region has 16 residues. V gave up 3 bases and J gave up 4 bases, with 14 bases separating them. The germline gives CDR1 SGHDT, CDR2 YYEEEE. Here the CDR3 reads CASSSDRGAYNSPLHF. The CDR3 DNA is TGTGCCAGCAGCTCTGACCGGGGGGCGTATAATTCACCCCTCCACTTT.

Ten or more counts support this clonotype. The CDR3: CSVEGTEAFF. The CDR3 nucleotides read TGCAGCGTTGAGGGTACTGAAGCTTTCTTT. The chain couples TRBV29-1 to TRBJ1-1; D call uncertain. CDR1 is SQVTM and CDR2 is ANQGSEA in the germline V gene. The CDR3 runs 10 residues. V lost 3 bases, J lost 5 bases, and 4 bases lay in between.

The chain has TRBV7-6 and TRBJ2-1; 8 bases are a match to TRBD2. CDR3 length equals 16 residues. The germline V gene encodes CDR1 SGHVS and CDR2 FNYEAQ. V lost 0 bases and J lost 2; bases outside the gene matches: 3. CDR3 region: CASSLAPGGAYNEQFF. Written as DNA, the CDR3 is TGTGCCAGCAGCTTAGCCCCGGGGGGGGCCTACAATGAGCAGTTCTTC.

The sample holds many counts of this clonotype. The CDR3 bases are TGTGCCAGCAGCCACAGGGGGGCAGAGACCCAGTACTTC. It codes for CASSHRGAETQYF. V and J are TRBV5-4 and TRBJ2-5; TRBD1 aligns across 8 bases. V trimming: 4 bases; J trimming: 4 bases; junction bases outside the gene matches: 3. The CDR3 spans 13 residues. The V gene's germline CDR1 is SGHNT and CDR2 YYREEE (reference sequence).

The sample holds a few counts of this clonotype. The CDR3 region is CASSQVSGGASETQYF. The CDR3 DNA sequence: TGTGCCAGCAGCCAAGTGAGCGGGGGGGCGTCAGAGACCCAGTACTTC. The chain couples TRBV4-2 to TRBJ2-5, with TRBD2 matching 10 bases. The CDR3 spans 16 residues. Germline assignment: CDR1 LGHNA and CDR2 YNFKEQ. V gave up 1 base and J gave up 4 bases; unmatched junction bases: 6.

This clonotype has at least ten counts. CDR3 DNA sequence: TGTGCCAGCAGGCCGGGAGGGGGCAGGAATCAGCCCCAGCATTTT. Translating it yields CASRPGGGRNQPQHF. V and J are TRBV6-1 and TRBJ1-5; 7 bases line up with TRBD1. With 6 bases clipped from V and 4 bases from J, the junction kept 9 bases outside the gene matches. The germline gives CDR1 MNHNS, CDR2 SASEGT. This CDR3 region has 15 residues.

Many counts were recorded for this clonotype. The chain is built from TRBV6-2 or TRBV6-3 and TRBJ2-1; 11 bases are shared with TRBD2. Germline values: CDR1 MNHEY, CDR2 SVGEGT. This CDR3 comprises 16 residues. V trimming: 2 bases; J trimming: 4 bases; junction bases outside the gene matches: 4. The CDR3 protein is CASSYLAGGIYNEQFF. CDR3 nucleotides: TGTGCCAGCAGTTACCTAGCGGGGGGTATATACAATGAGCAGTTCTTC.

The sample holds a few counts of this clonotype. The V gene is TRBV18, the J gene TRBJ2-6; D tentatively reads TRBD1 or TRBD2 (5 bases each). The CDR3 loop spans 17 amino acids. Trimming took off 3 bases at V and 0 bases at J, with 12 bases between the two ends. The V gene's germline CDR1 is KGHSH and CDR2 LQKENI. CDR3 protein: CASSPRDAGSGANVLTF. CDR3 nucleotides: TGTGCCAGCTCACCTAGGGACGCCGGCTCTGGGGCCAACGTCCTGACTTTC.

Concerning this clonotype itself: Germline is not matched at one junction end, which may reflect a read error. The chain couples TRBV6-5 to TRBJ1-1; the match to TRBD1 covers 8 bases. The CDR3 loop spans 15 amino acids. Germline assignment: CDR1 MNHEY and CDR2 SVGAGI. DNA for the CDR3: TGTGTCAGCAGTTACGGACAGGGTACGAACACTGAAGCTTTCTTT. Translated, it gives CVSSYGQGTNTEAFF.